The 25 T cell receptor beta chains presented below share a single source sample, sequenced in a study of identical twins. TCRdb used MiXCR to reprocess the 5' RACE reads, holding one entry per CDR3 protein. The sample holds about 330,000 distinct CDR3 sequences; about 12% are singletons and the top ten take just over 7%. These data also featured in a second study, about yellow fever vaccine responses in identical twins.

The sequenced sample was CD8+ T cells sorted from blood. These receptors all come from a young woman in good health.

This clonotype has just a few counts. The chain has TRBV4-1 and TRBJ2-7, with 8 bases fitting TRBD2. This CDR3 comprises 14 residues. The ends lost 3 bases at V and 3 bases at J; junction bases unmatched: 4. Germline CDR1 is MGHRA and CDR2 is YSYEKL. Here the CDR3 reads CASSHSSGSYEQYF. DNA for the CDR3: TGCGCCAGCAGCCACTCCAGCGGGAGCTACGAGCAGTACTTC.

Only a few counts were recorded for this clonotype. This rearrangement joins TRBV2 to TRBJ2-5, with unresolved D. This CDR3 has 10 amino acids. Trimming took off 7 bases at V and 5 bases at J, with 5 bases between the two ends. CDR1 SNHLY and CDR2 FYNNEI come from the germline V gene. Here the CDR3 reads CASKLETQYF. The CDR3 DNA reads as TGTGCCAGCAAATTGGAGACCCAGTACTTC.

There are a few counts of this clonotype. J is TRBJ2-7 and V is TRBV24-1; D remains ambiguous. The length of the CDR3 is 16 residues. From germline, CDR1 is KGHDR and CDR2 SFDVKD. V was trimmed by 4 bases and J by 2 bases, leaving 17 bases between them. The CDR3 sequence: CATSDPTLEGTYEQYF. CDR3 DNA: TGTGCCACCAGTGACCCGACCCTCGAAGGAACCTACGAGCAGTACTTC.

This clonotype was found a few times. V gene TRBV4-1 combines with J gene TRBJ2-3; the match to TRBD2 covers 10 bases. V was pared by 1 base and J by 4 bases, with 11 bases of the junction left unmatched. The CDR3 is made up of 18 amino acids. Per the germline V gene, CDR1 is MGHRA and CDR2 is YSYEKL. The CDR3 loop is CASSQVRASGSRADTQYF. CDR3 nucleotide sequence: TGCGCCAGCAGCCAAGTTCGGGCTAGCGGGAGTCGGGCAGATACGCAGTATTTT.

V and J are TRBV10-3 and TRBJ2-3; D unclear. Looked up from germline, CDR1 is ENHRY and CDR2 is SYGVKD. Between the trimmed V and J ends, which lost 3 bases and 2 bases, there was a span of 12 bases. CDR3 length: 15 residues. DNA for the CDR3: TGTGCCATCAGTGACTTTAAATGGTACACAGATACGCAGTATTTT. Translated, it gives CAISDFKWYTDTQYF.

The rearrangement uses TRBV7-9 and TRBJ2-4, with D possibly being TRBD2 (6 bases). This CDR3 is built from 16 residues. Trimming took off 3 bases at V and 0 bases at J, with 12 bases between the two ends. Germline V gene sequence: CDR1 SEHNR, CDR2 FQNEAQ (reference sequence). This CDR3 is CASSLRDGIAKNIQYF. The CDR3 coding sequence is TGTGCCAGCAGCTTGCGGGACGGTATAGCCAAAAACATTCAGTACTTC.

This clonotype was seen a few times. This chain links TRBV6-5 with TRBJ1-2; no clear D. This CDR3 region has 15 residues. The germline V and J ends were trimmed by 0 bases and 3 bases, with 11 bases remaining between them. Germline CDR1 reads MNHEY; CDR2 reads SVGAGI. CDR3 protein: CASSYSPLDDYGYTF. The DNA of the CDR3 is TGTGCCAGCAGTTACTCGCCCCTGGATGACTATGGCTACACCTTC.

The chain carries TRBV7-9 and TRBJ2-1, with TRBD1 identical over 9 bases. The CDR3 consists of 15 residues. Losses at the gene ends were 3 bases for V and 3 bases for J; bases not matched to a gene: 3. CDR1 is SEHNR, CDR2 FQNEAQ, per germline (reference sequence). Here the CDR3 reads CASSFRDRDYNEQFF. The CDR3 coding sequence is TGTGCCAGCAGCTTCAGGGACAGGGACTACAATGAGCAGTTCTTC.

This clonotype has a handful of counts. The V call is TRBV12-3 or TRBV12-4, the J call TRBJ1-2; 8 bases match TRBD1. V was pared by 6 bases and J by 6 bases, with 12 bases of the junction left unmatched. The length of the CDR3 is 15 residues. The CDR3 bases are TGTGCCAGCAGCTCAGGGGGCCTTGGAGTCGATGGCTACACCTTC. It translates to CASSSGGLGVDGYTF.

The rearrangement links TRBV4-1 to TRBJ2-1; 8 bases fit TRBD2. The CDR3 loop spans 16 amino acids. CDR1 and CDR2 (germline): MGHRA, YSYEKL. Losses at the gene ends were 0 bases for V and 9 bases for J; bases not matched to a gene: 10. CDR3 loop: CASSQEWSGGGGEQFF. CDR3 bases: TGCGCCAGCAGCCAAGAGTGGAGCGGGGGTGGTGGTGAGCAGTTCTTC.

This clonotype was detected a few times. The chain carries TRBV20-1 and TRBJ2-1; 11 nucleotides align to TRBD2. Trimming at V came to 0 bases and at J to 4 bases, leaving 5 bases not matched to a gene. Germline V lookup: CDR1 DFQATT, CDR2 SNEGSKA (reference sequence). The CDR3 is made up of 16 amino acids. CDR3 DNA sequence: TGCAGTGCTAGAGACTCACTAGCGGGGGCGTACAATGAGCAGTTCTTC. This encodes CSARDSLAGAYNEQFF.

The genes are TRBV10-1 and TRBJ2-7; D may be TRBD1 (6 bases). The germline gives CDR1 WNHNN, CDR2 SYGVQD (reference sequence). V was shortened by 9 bases and J by 2 bases, with 17 bases between the two germline ends. CDR3 length: 14 amino acids. The CDR3 reads CARNRAEPPYEQYF. The DNA of the CDR3 is TGCGCCAGAAACAGGGCCGAGCCGCCCTACGAGCAGTACTTC.

Only a few counts were recorded for this clonotype. The genes are TRBV4-1 and TRBJ1-1, with a possible D match to TRBD1 (6 bases). This CDR3 has 14 residues. Trimming shortened V by 4 bases and J by 1 base, and 10 bases separated the two germline ends. The germline gives CDR1 MGHRA, CDR2 YSYEKL. The CDR3 loop is CASSPQQGNTEAFF. Written as DNA, the CDR3 is TGCGCCAGCAGCCCCCAACAGGGGAACACTGAAGCTTTCTTT.

Only a few counts were recorded for this clonotype. CDR3 DNA: TGTGCCAGCTCACCAAGGACAGGGGGTTCCTACGAGCAGTACTTC. Translation gives CASSPRTGGSYEQYF. The chain joins TRBV18 to TRBJ2-7, with 10 bases aligning to TRBD1. V was clipped by 2 bases and J by 1 base; unmatched bases: 2. CDR3 length: 15 amino acids. The V gene's germline CDR1 is KGHSH and CDR2 LQKENI.

This clonotype was counted ten times or more. This chain connects TRBV20-1 to TRBJ1-5; TRBD1 matches at 9 bases. Germline V gives CDR1 DFQATT, CDR2 SNEGSKA (reference sequence). CDR3 length: 14 amino acids. J gave up 10 bases and V 6 bases, and 13 bases lay outside the gene matches. The CDR3: CSARTGATINPQHF. Written as DNA, the CDR3 is TGCAGTGCCCGGACAGGGGCCACAATCAATCCCCAGCATTTT.

This clonotype appeared many times. The rearrangement links TRBV28 to TRBJ2-1, with 8 bases lining up with TRBD2. Germline CDR1 reads MDHEN; CDR2 reads SYDVKM. V lost 2 bases to trimming and J lost 6 bases; unmatched junction nucleotides: 9. The CDR3 runs to 16 residues. The CDR3 region has the DNA TGTGCCAGCAGTTTACTTACCGGGACTAGAGGCAATGAGCAGTTCTTC. It encodes CASSLLTGTRGNEQFF.

The rearrangement joins TRBV12-3 or TRBV12-4 to TRBJ1-1, with D possibly TRBD1 on 6 matching bases. The V gene lost 6 bases and the J gene lost 2 bases, with 13 bases spanning the gap. This CDR3 contains 14 residues. CDR3 DNA sequence: TGTGCCAGCAGCTGGACAGATGATAACACTGAAGCTTTCTTT. Translating gives CASSWTDDNTEAFF.

The rearrangement joins TRBV4-1 to TRBJ2-1; TRBD2 aligns across 8 bases. Germline lookup yields CDR1 MGHRA and CDR2 YSYEKL. This CDR3 spans 18 amino acids. The V segment lost 0 bases and the J segment 8 bases; nucleotides outside the gene matches: 15. Written as DNA, the CDR3 is TGCGCCAGCAGCCAAGAGCGGTTAGCGGGGAGGCCGAAGGATGAGCAGTTCTTC. It encodes CASSQERLAGRPKDEQFF.

This clonotype has a count of ten or more. The genes are TRBV7-9 and TRBJ2-1; D is possibly TRBD1 or TRBD2 (5 bases each). V was shortened by 4 bases and J by 10 bases, with 14 bases between the two germline ends. The length of the CDR3 is 13 residues. The germline V gene encodes CDR1 SEHNR and CDR2 FQNEAQ (reference sequence). CDR3 nucleotide sequence: TGTGCCAGCAGCTATGGGACGGCTAAGGAGCAGTTCTTC. It yields the protein CASSYGTAKEQFF.

There are a few counts of this clonotype. The chain combines TRBV20-1 with TRBJ2-1, with 8 bases fitting TRBD2. V trimming: 0 bases; J trimming: 11 bases; junction bases outside the gene matches: 12. The CDR3 has 15 amino acids. Germline CDR1 is DFQATT and CDR2 is SNEGSKA (reference sequence). The DNA of the CDR3 is TGCAGTGCTAGAGATAGGGTAGCGGGAAGGGTGCAGCAGTTCTTC. This translates into CSARDRVAGRVQQFF.

The sample holds a few counts of this clonotype. This rearrangement joins TRBV28 to TRBJ2-1; 8 bases map to TRBD2. The CDR3 runs 15 residues. CDR1 and CDR2 (germline): MDHEN, SYDVKM. The V segment lost 1 base and the J segment 8 bases; nucleotides outside the gene matches: 7. The CDR3 spells CASSLLGGRLDEQFF. The DNA of the CDR3 is TGTGCCAGCAGTTTATTGGGCGGGAGGCTAGATGAGCAGTTCTTC.

This clonotype came up a few times. The rearrangement links TRBV6-5 to TRBJ2-7; D gene ambiguous. The CDR3 runs to 13 residues. V shed 0 bases and J shed 5 bases, with 8 bases lying between them. CDR1 and CDR2 from the germline V gene are MNHEY and SVGAGI. CDR3 residues: CASSYSRSDEQYF. The CDR3 nucleotides read TGTGCCAGCAGTTACTCTAGGTCGGACGAGCAGTACTTC.

This clonotype was detected ten times or more. This chain's CDR3 is CASSGGLADTQYF. As DNA, the CDR3 is TGCGCCAGCAGTGGGGGGCTGGCAGATACGCAGTATTTT. J is TRBJ2-3 and V is TRBV4-1; D is perhaps TRBD1 or TRBD2 (6 bases each). Germline V CDR1 and CDR2: MGHRA, YSYEKL. V was pared by 6 bases and J by 4 bases, with 11 bases between. The CDR3 is 13 amino acids.

This chain connects TRBV12-3 or TRBV12-4 to TRBJ2-7; 11 bases line up with TRBD2. J gave up 3 bases and V 10 bases, and 5 bases lay outside the gene matches. The CDR3 totals 13 residues. The CDR3 DNA sequence: TGTGCCACCTCTAGCGGGAGGATCTACGAGCAGTACTTC. As protein: CATSSGRIYEQYF.

This clonotype occurred a few times. The chain employs TRBV7-9 and TRBJ2-1; D unresolved. Trimming removed 1 base at V and 9 bases at J, with 7 bases between. The CDR3 totals 12 residues. CDR1 is SEHNR, CDR2 FQNEAQ, per germline (reference sequence). The CDR3 loop is CASSLEAIEQFF. DNA of the CDR3: TGTGCCAGCAGCTTAGAGGCTATTGAGCAGTTCTTC.